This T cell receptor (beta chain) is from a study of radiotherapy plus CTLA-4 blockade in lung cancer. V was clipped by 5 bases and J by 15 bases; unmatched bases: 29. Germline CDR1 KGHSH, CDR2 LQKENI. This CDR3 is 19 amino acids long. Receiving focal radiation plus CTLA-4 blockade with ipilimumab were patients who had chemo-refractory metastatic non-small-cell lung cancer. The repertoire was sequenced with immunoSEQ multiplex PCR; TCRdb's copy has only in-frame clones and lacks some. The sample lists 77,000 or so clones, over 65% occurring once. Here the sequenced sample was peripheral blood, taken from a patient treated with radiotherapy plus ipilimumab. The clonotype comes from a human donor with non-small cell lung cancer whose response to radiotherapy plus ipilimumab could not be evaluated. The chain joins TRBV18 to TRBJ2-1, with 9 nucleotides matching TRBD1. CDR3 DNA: TGTGCCAGCTCATCACAACCACCAGCCGGGACAGGGACGGCAGCAGTACGGTTCTTC. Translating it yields CASSSQPPAGTGTAAVRFF. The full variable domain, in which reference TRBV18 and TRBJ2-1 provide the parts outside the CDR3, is NAGVMQNPRHLVRRRGQEARLRCSPMKGHSHVYWYRQLPEEGLKFMVYLQKENIIDESGMPKERFSAEFPKEGPSILRIQQVVRGDSAAYFCASSSQPPAGTGTAAVRFFGPGTRLTVL.